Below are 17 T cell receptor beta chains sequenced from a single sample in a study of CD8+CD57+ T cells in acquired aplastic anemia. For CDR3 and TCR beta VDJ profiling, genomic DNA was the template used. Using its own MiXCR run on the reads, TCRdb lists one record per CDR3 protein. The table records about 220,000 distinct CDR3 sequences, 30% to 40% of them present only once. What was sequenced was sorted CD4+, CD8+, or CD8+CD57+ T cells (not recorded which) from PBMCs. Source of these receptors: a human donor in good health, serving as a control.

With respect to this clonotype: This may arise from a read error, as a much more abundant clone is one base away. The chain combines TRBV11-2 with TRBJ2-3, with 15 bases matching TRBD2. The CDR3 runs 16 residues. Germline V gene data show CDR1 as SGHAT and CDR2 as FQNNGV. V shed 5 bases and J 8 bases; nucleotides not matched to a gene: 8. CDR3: CASSPGLAGGAGTQYF. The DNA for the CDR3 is TGTGCCAGCAGCCCGGGACTAGCGGGAGGAGCAGGTACGCAGTATTTT.

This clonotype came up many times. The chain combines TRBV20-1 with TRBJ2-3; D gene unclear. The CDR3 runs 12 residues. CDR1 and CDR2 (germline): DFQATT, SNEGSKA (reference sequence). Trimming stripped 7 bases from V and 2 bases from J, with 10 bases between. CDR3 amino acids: CSVDDNTDTQYF. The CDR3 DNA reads TGCAGTGTTGATGATAACACAGATACGCAGTATTTT.

The DNA of the CDR3 is TGTGCCAGCAGTGAAGGCCTGTCAGATACGCAGTATTTT. Its protein is CASSEGLSDTQYF. The rearrangement links TRBV2 to TRBJ2-3; no definite D call. From germline, CDR1 is SNHLY and CDR2 FYNNEI. Trimming took 1 base from V and 4 from J, leaving 6 bases between them. This CDR3 has 13 amino acids.

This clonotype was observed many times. In DNA form, the CDR3 reads TGTGCCAGCAGTGAAAGCGGCAGGGGGGCCTACGAGCAGTACTTC. Its protein product is CASSESGRGAYEQYF. The rearrangement uses TRBV2 and TRBJ2-7; TRBD1 might be the D (7 bases). The CDR3 runs to 15 residues. Germline V lookup: CDR1 SNHLY, CDR2 FYNNEI. V shed 2 bases and J shed 2 bases, with 13 bases lying between them. The variable domain in full, with the rest retrieved from reference TRBV2 and TRBJ2-7, is EPEVTQTPSHQVTQMGQEVILRCVPISNHLYFYWYRQILGQKVEFLVSFYNNEISEKSEIFDDQFSVERPDGSNFTLKIRSTKLEDSAMYFCASSESGRGAYEQYFGPGTRLTVT.

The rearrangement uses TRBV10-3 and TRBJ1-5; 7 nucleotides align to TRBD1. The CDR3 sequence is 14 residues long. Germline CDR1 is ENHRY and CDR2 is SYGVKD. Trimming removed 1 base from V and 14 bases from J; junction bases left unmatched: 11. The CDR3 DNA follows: TGTGCCATCAGTGAGTGGGGACAGATAGACAATGAGCATTTT. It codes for CAISEWGQIDNEHF.

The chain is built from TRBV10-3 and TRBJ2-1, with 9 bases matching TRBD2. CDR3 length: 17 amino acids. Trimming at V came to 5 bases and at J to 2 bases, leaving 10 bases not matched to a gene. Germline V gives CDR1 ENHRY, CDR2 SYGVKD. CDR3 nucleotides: TGTGCCATCAGTTCCCCCGGGATAGCGGGAGCCTACAATGAGCAGTTCTTC. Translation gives CAISSPGIAGAYNEQFF.

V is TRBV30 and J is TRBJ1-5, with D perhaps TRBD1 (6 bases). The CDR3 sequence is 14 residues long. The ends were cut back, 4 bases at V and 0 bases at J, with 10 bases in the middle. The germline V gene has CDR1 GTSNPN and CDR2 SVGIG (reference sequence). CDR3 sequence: CAWKTGTSNQPQHF. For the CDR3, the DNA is TGTGCCTGGAAAACAGGGACTAGCAATCAGCCCCAGCATTTT.

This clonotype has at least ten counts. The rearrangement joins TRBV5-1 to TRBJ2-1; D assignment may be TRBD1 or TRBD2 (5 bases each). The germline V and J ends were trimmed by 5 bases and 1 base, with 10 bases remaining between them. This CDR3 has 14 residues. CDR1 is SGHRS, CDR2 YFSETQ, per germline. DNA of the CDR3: TGCGCCAGCAGTAGAGGGGAATCCTACAATGAGCAGTTCTTC. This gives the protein CASSRGESYNEQFF.

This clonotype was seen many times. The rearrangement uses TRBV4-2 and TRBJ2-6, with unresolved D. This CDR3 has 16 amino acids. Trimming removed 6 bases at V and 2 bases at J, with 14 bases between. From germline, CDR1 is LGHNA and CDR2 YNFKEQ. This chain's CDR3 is CASSIPLKPGANVLTF. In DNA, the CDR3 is TGTGCCAGCAGTATACCGTTAAAACCTGGGGCCAACGTCCTGACTTTC.

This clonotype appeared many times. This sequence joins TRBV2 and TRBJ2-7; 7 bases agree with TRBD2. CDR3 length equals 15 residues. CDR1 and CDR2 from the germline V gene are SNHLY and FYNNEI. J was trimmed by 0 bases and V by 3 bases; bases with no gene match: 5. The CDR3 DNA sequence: TGTGCCAGCAGTGACGGCGGGAGTATCTCCTACGAGCAGTACTTC. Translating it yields CASSDGGSISYEQYF.

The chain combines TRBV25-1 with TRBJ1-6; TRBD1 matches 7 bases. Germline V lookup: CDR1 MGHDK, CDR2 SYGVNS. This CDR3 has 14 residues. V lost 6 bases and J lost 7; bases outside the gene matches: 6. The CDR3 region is CASRTGSRNSPLHF. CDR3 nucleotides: TGTGCCAGCAGGACAGGGTCTAGAAATTCACCCCTCCACTTT.

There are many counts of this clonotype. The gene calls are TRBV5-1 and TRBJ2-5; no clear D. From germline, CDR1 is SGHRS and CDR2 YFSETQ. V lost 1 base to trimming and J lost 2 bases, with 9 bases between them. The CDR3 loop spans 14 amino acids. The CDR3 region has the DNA TGCGCCAGCAGCTTGTCGAGTCAGCAAGAGACCCAGTACTTC. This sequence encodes CASSLSSQQETQYF.

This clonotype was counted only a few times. Here the CDR3 reads CSVEARAGVGSEQYF. The CDR3 region has the DNA TGCAGCGTTGAAGCTAGAGCGGGGGTAGGGAGCGAGCAGTACTTC. This chain joins TRBV29-1 and TRBJ2-7; the match to TRBD2 covers 8 bases. V was pared by 1 base and J by 6 bases, with 11 bases of the junction left unmatched. The CDR3 covers 15 residues. Germline V CDR1 and CDR2: SQVTM, ANQGSEA.

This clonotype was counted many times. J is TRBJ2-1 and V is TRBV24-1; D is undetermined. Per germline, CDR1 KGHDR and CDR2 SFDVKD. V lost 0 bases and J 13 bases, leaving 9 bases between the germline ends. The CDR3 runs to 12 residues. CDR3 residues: CATSDLAGQQFF. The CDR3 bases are TGTGCCACCAGTGATTTGGCTGGCCAACAGTTCTTC.

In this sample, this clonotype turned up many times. The CDR3 is CASSLELKGNTDTQYF. The CDR3 nucleotides are TGCGCCAGCAGCTTGGAACTTAAGGGGAACACAGATACGCAGTATTTT. The V call is TRBV5-1, the J call TRBJ2-3; D perhaps matches TRBD1 (5 bases). Trimming removed 0 bases at V and 2 bases at J, with 13 bases between. Germline values: CDR1 SGHRS, CDR2 YFSETQ. The CDR3 runs to 16 residues.

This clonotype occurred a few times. The CDR3 DNA is TGCAGTGCCTGGACTGGGGGACACTACGAGCAGTACTTC. Translating it yields CSAWTGGHYEQYF. The chain joins TRBV20-1 to TRBJ2-7, with D possibly TRBD1 on 6 matching bases. V lost 6 bases and J 3 bases, leaving 15 bases between the germline ends. The germline V gene has CDR1 DFQATT and CDR2 SNEGSKA (reference sequence). The CDR3 extends over 13 amino acids.

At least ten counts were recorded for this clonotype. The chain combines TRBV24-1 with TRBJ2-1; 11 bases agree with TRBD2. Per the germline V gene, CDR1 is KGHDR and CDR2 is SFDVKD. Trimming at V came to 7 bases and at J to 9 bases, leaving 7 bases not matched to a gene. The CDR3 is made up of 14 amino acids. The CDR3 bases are TGTGCCACCAGGGGTGGCCTAGCGGGAGGTGAGCAGTTCTTC. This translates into CATRGGLAGGEQFF.